The 11 T cell receptor beta chains presented below share a single source sample, sequenced in a study of low-dose radiotherapy and immunotherapy resistance in tumors. Priming of first-strand cDNA relied on TRAV- and TRBV-specific primers (covering alpha and beta chains). A constant-region primer paired with the V-primer adapter amplified TCRs over approximately 19 PCR cycles. MiXCR was run by TCRdb on the reads, yielding one entry per CDR3 protein. The repertoire has 45,000 or so distinct CDR3 sequences, about 25% of them found once; the top ten carry roughly 9.1%. Stated time point: after trial treatment. Treatment of the sample: LDRT plus nivolumab, ipilimumab, low-dose cyclophosphamide and aspirin (RACIN trial). Here the sequenced sample was PBMCs, taken after low-dose radiotherapy plus immunotherapy. The receptors were gathered from a male donor with prostate cancer.

The sample holds a few counts of this clonotype. The V and J genes are TRBV20-1 and TRBJ1-5; a weak D match, TRBD1 (5 bases). The CDR3 extends over 14 amino acids. From germline, CDR1 is DFQATT and CDR2 SNEGSKA (reference sequence). V was trimmed by 0 bases and J by 4 bases, leaving 10 bases between them. The CDR3 coding sequence is TGCAGTGCTAGAGATCTCCCAGGGAATCAGCCCCAGCATTTT. Translated, it gives CSARDLPGNQPQHF.

This CDR3 reads CASGLGQGVNTGELFF. DNA for the CDR3: TGCGCCAGCGGATTGGGACAGGGAGTTAACACCGGGGAGCTGTTTTTT. The chain uses TRBV4-1 and TRBJ2-2; TRBD1 agrees at 9 bases. The CDR3 covers 16 residues. Per germline, CDR1 MGHRA and CDR2 YSYEKL. The trim removed 8 bases at V and 2 bases at J, leaving 9 bases unmatched.

This clonotype was picked up many times. V usage is TRBV9 and J usage is TRBJ1-6; possible D gene TRBD1, 5 bases. The V and J ends lost 6 bases and 9 bases respectively, with 16 bases between them. The germline CDR1 and CDR2 sequences are SGDLS and YYNGEE. The CDR3 totals 14 residues. The CDR3 DNA is TGTGCCAGCAACGAGGCAGGGAGGGCTTCACCCCTCCACTTT. Its protein is CASNEAGRASPLHF.

In this sample, this clonotype turned up many times. CDR3 region: CASKGTFTEAFF. In DNA form, the CDR3 reads TGTGCCAGCAAGGGGACATTTACTGAAGCTTTCTTT. This chain links TRBV3-1 with TRBJ1-1; perhaps TRBD1 as D (6 bases). Germline CDR1 LGHDT, CDR2 YNNKEL (reference sequence). CDR3 size: 12 residues. V lost 7 bases, J lost 5 bases, and 11 bases lay in between.

This clonotype was seen at least ten times. The chain carries TRBV4-2 and TRBJ2-1; D not resolved. With 0 bases removed from V and 9 bases from J, the gap between germline ends came to 6 bases. There are 12 residues in the CDR3. Germline CDR1 reads LGHNA; CDR2 reads YNFKEQ. CDR3 DNA: TGTGCCAGCAGCCAAGATTTGGGTGAGCAGTTCTTC. Translated: CASSQDLGEQFF.

A word on this clonotype: A far larger clone is a single base away, which makes a read error likely. The gene calls are TRBV18 and TRBJ2-3, with a tentative D call TRBD1 (6 bases). The DNA end lines up better with TRBJ2-1; the J call may be wrong. CDR1 and CDR2 from the germline V gene are KGHSH and LQKENI. The CDR3 runs to 13 residues. The CDR3 spells CASSAQGLETQFF. The CDR3, as DNA: TGTGCCAGCTCAGCACAGGGCTTGGAGACCCAGTTCTTC.

The CDR3 DNA sequence: TGCGCCAGCAGCCCTCACAGGGCTGATGAAAAACTGTTTTTT. This sequence encodes CASSPHRADEKLFF. The chain is built from TRBV5-1 and TRBJ1-4; possible D gene TRBD1, 6 bases. The CDR3 is 14 residues long. Deletions cut 4 bases from V and 6 bases from J, with 13 bases between. The germline gives CDR1 SGHRS, CDR2 YFSETQ.

Ten or more counts support this clonotype. The chain recombines TRBV21-1 with TRBJ2-4; TRBD1 reflects the table's D call only, with no check against the DNA. TRBV21-1 is a pseudogene. The CDR3 totals 16 residues. CDR3 protein: CASSKGWGTRKNIQYF. CDR3 bases: TGTGCCAGCAGCAAAGGATGGGGGACCCGGAAAAACATTCAGTACTTC.

On this clonotype itself: This probably arose from a read error, given a far larger clone one base away. This chain uses TRBV5-4 with TRBJ2-1; no firm D call. Between the trimmed V and J ends, which lost 2 bases and 13 bases, there was a span of 22 bases. CDR1 is SGHNT and CDR2 is YYREEE in the germline V gene (reference sequence). The CDR3 totals 15 residues. This chain's CDR3 is CASSLRTPGQETQFF. For the CDR3, the DNA is TGTGCCAGCAGCTTACGGACCCCGGGCCAAGAGACCCAGTTCTTC.

Ten or more counts support this clonotype. The rearrangement links TRBV6-1 to TRBJ2-7, with D tentatively TRBD1 (5 bases). The CDR3 sequence is 13 residues long. Germline CDR1 and CDR2: MNHNS and SASEGT. V gave up 2 bases and J gave up 2 bases, with 7 bases separating them. The CDR3 protein is CASSETGPYEQYF. CDR3 coding DNA: TGTGCCAGCAGTGAAACAGGACCCTACGAGCAGTACTTC.

This clonotype was observed at least ten times. The rearrangement joins TRBV28 to TRBJ2-7; TRBD2 matches 12 bases. The CDR3 totals 15 residues. Germline CDR1 reads MDHEN; CDR2 reads SYDVKM. J was trimmed by 4 bases and V by 10 bases; bases with no gene match: 11. Here the CDR3 reads CATETSGGISYEQYF. In DNA, the CDR3 is TGTGCCACCGAGACTAGCGGGGGTATCAGTTACGAGCAGTACTTC.